What follows are 26 T cell receptor beta chains derived from one specimen sequenced in a study of shared clonotypes between healthy human individuals. Measured with immunoSEQ multiplex PCR; TCRdb has only the in-frame clones, and not every one. Of roughly 2,300,000 clones listed, around 93% are singletons. Sequences were obtained from naive CD4+ T cells from PBMCs. Subset given: CD45RA+ positively selected. These receptors all come from a man younger than 30 in good health. Some clones in this sample may be carry-over from other donors' samples.

The V call is TRBV27, the J call TRBJ2-1, with D possibly TRBD2 on 6 matching bases. Per the germline V gene, CDR1 is MNHEY and CDR2 is SMNVEV (reference sequence). V was clipped by 5 bases and J by 5 bases, with 13 bases between them. CDR3 size: 14 residues. CDR3 residues: CASSGPGLHNEQFF. Written as DNA, the CDR3 is TGTGCCAGCAGTGGTCCGGGACTGCACAATGAGCAGTTCTTC.

This chain links TRBV11-3 with TRBJ2-3; either TRBD1 or TRBD2 may supply D (5 bases each). Deletions cut 1 base from V and 5 bases from J, with 13 bases between. The CDR3 length is 15 residues. From germline, CDR1 is SGHNT and CDR2 YENEEA. The CDR3 protein is CASSLGGAVGDTQYF. The CDR3 DNA sequence: TGTGCCAGCAGCTTAGGAGGGGCAGTGGGAGATACGCAGTATTTT.

CDR3 amino acids: CASSEEGVKNTEAFF. CDR3 sequence (DNA): TGTGCCAGCAGTGAAGAGGGGGTCAAGAACACTGAAGCTTTCTTT. The chain links TRBV6-1 to TRBJ1-1; tentative D call: TRBD1 (6 bases). Germline-derived CDR1 and CDR2 are MNHNS and SASEGT. Trimming pared 1 base from V and 1 base from J, leaving 10 bases between. CDR3 length equals 15 residues.

This chain links TRBV10-1 with TRBJ2-1, with D tentatively TRBD1 (6 bases). Germline V gives CDR1 WNHNN, CDR2 SYGVQD (reference sequence). Trimming took 6 bases from V and 8 from J, leaving 20 bases between them. The CDR3 consists of 15 residues. CDR3 sequence reads: CASSPGQLGRDEQFF. The DNA for the CDR3 is TGCGCCAGCAGCCCCGGACAGCTCGGAAGGGATGAGCAGTTCTTC.

Regarding this clone: The same CDR3 also results from other DNA sequences found in this sample. The chain joins TRBV28 to TRBJ1-5; 10 bases agree with TRBD1. Germline CDR1 MDHEN, CDR2 SYDVKM. CDR3 size: 14 residues. V lost 4 bases and J lost 7; bases outside the gene matches: 4. The CDR3 loop reads CASSSRTGGQPQHF. In DNA form, the CDR3 reads TGTGCCAGCAGTTCTCGGACAGGGGGGCAGCCCCAGCATTTT.

V is TRBV30 and J is TRBJ1-5; weak D call: TRBD1 (5 bases). The CDR3 loop spans 15 amino acids. Per germline, CDR1 GTSNPN and CDR2 SVGIG (reference sequence). The ends were cut back, 0 bases at V and 2 bases at J, with 11 bases in the middle. The CDR3 loop reads CAWSVGRVGNQPQHF. DNA of the CDR3: TGTGCCTGGAGTGTGGGACGGGTCGGCAATCAGCCCCAGCATTTT.

V usage is TRBV11-1 and J usage is TRBJ2-1, with TRBD1 matching 7 bases. CDR1 and CDR2 (germline): SGHAT, FQDESV (reference sequence). The CDR3 sequence is 12 residues long. J was trimmed by 6 bases and V by 9 bases; bases with no gene match: 5. The CDR3 coding sequence is TGTGCCAGGACAGGGTCTTTCAATGAGCAGTTCTTC. Translating gives CARTGSFNEQFF.

The rearrangement joins TRBV28 to TRBJ2-4; 9 bases match TRBD1. Germline V lookup: CDR1 MDHEN, CDR2 SYDVKM. The CDR3 extends over 17 amino acids. With 3 bases clipped from V and 0 bases from J, the junction kept 6 bases outside the gene matches. The CDR3 loop reads CASSFLGQGLAKNIQYF. The CDR3 nucleotides read TGTGCCAGCAGTTTCCTCGGACAGGGGCTAGCCAAAAACATTCAGTACTTC. Full variable domain (outside the CDR3, taken from reference TRBV28 and TRBJ2-4): DVKVTQSSRYLVKRTGEKVFLECVQDMDHENMFWYRQDPGLGLRLIYFSYDVKMKEKGDIPEGYSVSREKKERFSLILESASTNQTSMYLCASSFLGQGLAKNIQYFGAGTRLSVL.

The chain joins TRBV7-3 to TRBJ2-3; the match to TRBD1 covers 8 bases. This CDR3 is built from 15 residues. Germline loops: CDR1 SGHTA, CDR2 FQGTGA. Trimming removed 5 bases from V and 3 bases from J; junction bases left unmatched: 7. The CDR3 region is CASSPGQGKTDTQYF. CDR3 nucleotide sequence: TGTGCCAGCAGCCCTGGACAGGGAAAGACAGATACGCAGTATTTT.

The rearrangement joins TRBV29-1 to TRBJ2-3; 10 bases map to TRBD2. The germline CDR1 and CDR2 sequences are SQVTM and ANQGSEA. There are 18 residues in the CDR3. With V trimmed by 3 bases and J by 3 bases, 15 bases remained unmatched. CDR3 loop: CSVELGLNPGLATDTQYF. The CDR3 DNA sequence: TGCAGCGTTGAGTTGGGGTTGAACCCGGGACTAGCGACAGATACGCAGTATTTT.

This chain links TRBV9 with TRBJ2-7, with TRBD1 identical over 7 bases. The CDR3 has 14 residues. The germline gives CDR1 SGDLS, CDR2 YYNGEE. The trim removed 0 bases at V and 5 bases at J, leaving 5 bases unmatched. CDR3 protein: CASSVGRGLNEQYF. The CDR3 region has the DNA TGTGCCAGCAGCGTAGGAAGGGGGCTCAACGAGCAGTACTTC.

The chain has TRBV6-4 and TRBJ2-3, with a possible D match to TRBD1 (5 bases). Trimming took 0 bases from V and 4 from J, leaving 11 bases between them. The CDR3 spans 15 residues. Germline CDR1 MRHNA, CDR2 SNTAGT. CDR3 bases: TGTGCCAGCAGTGACTCGGGGCATACAGCAGATACGCAGTATTTT. Amino acid sequence: CASSDSGHTADTQYF.

This chain links TRBV9 with TRBJ2-7; 9 bases fit TRBD1. This CDR3 is 15 amino acids long. The V gene's germline CDR1 is SGDLS and CDR2 YYNGEE. Trimming at V came to 3 bases and at J to 5 bases, leaving 9 bases not matched to a gene. This chain's CDR3 is CASSGQQGAWDEQYF. The CDR3 nucleotides are TGTGCCAGCAGCGGGCAACAGGGGGCTTGGGACGAGCAGTACTTC.

This clone was counted a single time. V is TRBV29-1 and J is TRBJ2-3, with 12 bases lining up with TRBD2. Per germline, CDR1 SQVTM and CDR2 ANQGSEA. CDR3 length: 15 residues. V shed 8 bases, J shed 6 bases, and the junction held 12 bases outside the gene matches. CDR3 residues: CSIGTSGWGRDTQYF. CDR3 sequence (DNA): TGCAGCATAGGGACTAGCGGGTGGGGCCGCGATACGCAGTATTTT.

Comments on this clone: Other nucleotide sequences in the sample specify the same CDR3. The chain links TRBV5-1 to TRBJ1-4; 9 nucleotides align to TRBD1. V shed 3 bases, J shed 8 bases, and the junction held 8 bases outside the gene matches. Germline V gene data show CDR1 as SGHRS and CDR2 as YFSETQ. The CDR3 length is 15 residues. The CDR3 spells CASSSSGQGNEKLFF. The CDR3 nucleotides read TGCGCCAGCAGCTCCTCGGGACAGGGTAACGAAAAACTGTTTTTT.

This rearrangement joins TRBV11-3 to TRBJ2-7, with 7 bases that match TRBD2. The CDR3 consists of 17 residues. The trim removed 1 base at V and 2 bases at J, leaving 11 bases unmatched. CDR1 SGHNT and CDR2 YENEEA come from the germline V gene. The CDR3 DNA sequence: TGTGCCAGCAGCTTAGGAGGGCGGCGGGAGTTGGCCTACGAGCAGTACTTC. Translating gives CASSLGGRRELAYEQYF.

This clone has a handful of counts. The chain is built from TRBV9 and TRBJ1-3, with a weak D call TRBD1 (5 bases). The CDR3 runs to 17 residues. The V end was cut by 2 bases, the J end by 2 bases, with 17 bases between. Germline CDR1 reads SGDLS; CDR2 reads YYNGEE. The CDR3 coding sequence is TGTGCCAGCAGCGTGGGGCTGACTGTAGGCGCTGGAAACACCATATATTTT. Protein: CASSVGLTVGAGNTIYF.

The chain links TRBV6-6 to TRBJ1-2; weak D call: TRBD1 (6 bases). Germline-derived CDR1 and CDR2 are MNHNY and SVGAGI (reference sequence). V gave up 6 bases and J gave up 4 bases, with 12 bases separating them. The CDR3 length is 13 residues. The CDR3: CASRPGQLYGYTF. CDR3 DNA: TGTGCCAGCAGGCCCGGACAGCTCTATGGCTACACCTTC.

The V gene is TRBV5-4, the J gene TRBJ2-4; 7 nucleotides align to TRBD1. Trimming removed 0 bases from V and 6 bases from J; junction bases left unmatched: 3. The CDR3 contains 14 residues. The V gene's germline CDR1 is SGHNT and CDR2 YYREEE (reference sequence). In nucleotides, the CDR3 is TGTGCCAGCAGCTTGGCCAAGGGGGCAAACATTCAGTACTTC. Encoded protein: CASSLAKGANIQYF.

V is TRBV7-9 and J is TRBJ1-4; D remains unclear. V shed 6 bases and J shed 8 bases, with 19 bases lying between them. This CDR3 has 15 residues. Looked up from germline, CDR1 is SEHNR and CDR2 is FQNEAQ (reference sequence). CDR3 loop: CASSKPWAEGEKLFF. The CDR3 bases are TGTGCCAGCAGTAAGCCCTGGGCAGAAGGAGAAAAACTGTTTTTT.

The rearrangement links TRBV7-2 to TRBJ2-7, with a possible D match to TRBD2 (6 bases). The germline V gene encodes CDR1 SGHTA and CDR2 FQGNSA. This CDR3 has 14 amino acids. Trimming removed 1 base at V and 7 bases at J, with 14 bases between. DNA of the CDR3: TGTGCCAGCAGCTTAGGGACGGGAGTGCGTGAGCAGTACTTC. Protein sequence: CASSLGTGVREQYF.

The V and J genes are TRBV19 and TRBJ1-4, with TRBD1 as a possible D gene (5 bases). Trimming removed 9 bases at V and 8 bases at J, with 19 bases between. This CDR3 is built from 14 residues. Germline CDR1 reads LNHDA; CDR2 reads SQIVND (reference sequence). The CDR3 loop reads CASKHVGEREKLFF. The CDR3 nucleotides are TGTGCCAGCAAGCACGTGGGGGAGCGGGAAAAACTGTTTTTT.

A single count supports this clone. V is TRBV7-3 and J is TRBJ2-2, with 7 bases identical to TRBD2. Germline V gene sequence: CDR1 SGHTA, CDR2 FQGTGA. Trimming cost V 4 bases and J 1 base; bases outside gene matches: 3. This CDR3 contains 15 residues. In nucleotides, the CDR3 is TGTGCCAGCAGCTCAACTAGCGTGAACACCGGGGAGCTGTTTTTT. It encodes CASSSTSVNTGELFF. Drawing the rest from reference TRBV7-3 and TRBJ2-2, the complete variable domain is GAGVSQTPSNKVTEKGKYVELRCDPISGHTALYWYRQSLGQGPEFLIYFQGTGAADDSGLPNDRFFAVRPEGSVSTLKIQRTERGDSAVYLCASSSTSVNTGELFFGEGSRLTVL.

Of note for this clone: This CDR3 is also generated by other DNA sequences in the sample. This chain uses TRBV5-4 with TRBJ2-5, with D possibly matching TRBD2 (6 bases). The CDR3 is 14 amino acids. Germline values: CDR1 SGHNT, CDR2 YYREEE (reference sequence). The ends were cut back, 2 bases at V and 2 bases at J, with 10 bases in the middle. Written as DNA, the CDR3 is TGTGCCAGCAGCTTAACCGGGACTCAAGAGACCCAGTACTTC. Translated: CASSLTGTQETQYF.

The chain has TRBV10-3 and TRBJ2-7, with TRBD2 identical over 9 bases. The CDR3 extends over 14 amino acids. V lost 4 bases to trimming and J lost 3 bases; unmatched junction nucleotides: 4. CDR1 is ENHRY, CDR2 SYGVKD, per germline. The CDR3 DNA sequence: TGTGCCATCAGTGGGGCGGGAGGGCGCTACGAGCAGTACTTC. Amino acids: CAISGAGGRYEQYF.

The chain joins TRBV18 to TRBJ1-3; 12 positions agree with TRBD1. CDR1 is KGHSH, CDR2 LQKENI, per germline. The CDR3 contains 15 residues. V trimming: 3 bases; J trimming: 7 bases; junction bases outside the gene matches: 4. The CDR3 loop reads CASSPPGQGANTIYF. The CDR3 nucleotides are TGTGCCAGCTCACCCCCGGGACAGGGGGCCAACACCATATATTTT. Based on the CDR3 plus reference TRBV18 and TRBJ1-3, the full variable domain is NAGVMQNPRHLVRRRGQEARLRCSPMKGHSHVYWYRQLPEEGLKFMVYLQKENIIDESGMPKERFSAEFPKEGPSILRIQQVVRGDSAAYFCASSPPGQGANTIYFGEGSWLTVV.